This T cell receptor (beta chain) was found in a study of beta chain features in type 1 diabetes. The investigators reverse transcribed all of the isolated RNA, so they sequenced expressed TCRB transcripts. The repertoire was sequenced with immunoSEQ multiplex PCR; TCRdb's copy has only in-frame clones and lacks some. This sample has 600,000 to 750,000 clones, with 9.5% to 15% found just once. Germline CDR1 reads SEHNR; CDR2 reads FQNEAQ (reference sequence). Between the trimmed V and J ends, which lost 2 bases and 3 bases, there was a span of 11 bases. The CDR3 spans 14 residues. Note on this clone: Its specificity is unknown.

Study-level results: Among patients with Type 1 diabetes, TCRB CDR3s were moderately but significantly shorter in every one of the four CD4+ subsets.

The receptor's source is a man aged 25-45 years with type 1 diabetes. J is TRBJ2-7 and V is TRBV7-9; unclear D gene. Sample: naive CD4+ T cells from blood. The CDR3 DNA sequence: TGTGCCAGCAGCTTAAGCAGTATTGGCTACGAGCAGTACTTC. It encodes CASSLSSIGYEQYF.